The clone carrying this TCR beta chain was detected a few times. Antigen specificity is unknown. Into CD45RA+ naive and CD45RA-negative memory subsets, the CD4+ cells were split. The data are from a study of shared clonotypes between healthy human individuals. Regarding the study as a whole: Rarefaction revealed incomplete sorted-subset sequencing despite large depth.

Looked up from germline, CDR1 is SNHLY and CDR2 is FYNNEI. The CDR3 contains 15 residues. V lost 3 bases, J lost 3 bases, and 11 bases lay in between. Sequencing used immunoSEQ multiplex PCR; TCRdb keeps in-frame clones, though not all of them. The table has about 2.4 million clones, approximately 93% seen once. Material for sequencing was naive CD4+ T cells from PBMCs. Subset noted: CD45RA+ positively selected. This chain links TRBV2 with TRBJ1-4; D call uncertain. The receptor's source is a man aged 18 to 30 in good health. Some clones in this sample may be carry-over from other donors' samples. The CDR3 protein is CASSEGYGPNEKLFF. CDR3 nucleotide sequence: TGTGCCAGCAGTGAGGGTTACGGGCCTAATGAAAAACTGTTTTTT.